Described below is a single TCR beta chain sequence and its context. The data were taken from a study of blood T cell repertoires in COVID-19. Sequencing used immunoSEQ multiplex PCR; TCRdb keeps in-frame clones, though not all of them. This sample carries about 150,000 clones, 70% to 90% of them seen once, and the ten largest clones take 4%. The CDR3 covers 16 residues. The germline V gene encodes CDR1 SGHVS and CDR2 FQNEAQ. Trimming left V 5 bases short and J 2 bases short, with 18 bases between. The TCR was taken from an older woman with acute or convalescent COVID-19. Sequenced: peripheral blood. The V gene is TRBV7-8, the J gene TRBJ1-1; possible D gene TRBD1, 6 bases. The CDR3: CASSREVGAVNTEAFF. Written as DNA, the CDR3 is TGTGCCAGCAGCCGAGAAGTGGGGGCGGTCAACACTGAAGCTTTCTTT. The full variable domain, with the rest looked up from reference TRBV7-8 and TRBJ1-1, is GAGVSQSPRYKVAKRGQDVALRCDPISGHVSLFWYQQALGQGPEFLTYFQNEAQLDKSGLPSDRFFAERPEGSVSTLKIQRTQQEDSAVYLCASSREVGAVNTEAFFGQGTRLTVV.